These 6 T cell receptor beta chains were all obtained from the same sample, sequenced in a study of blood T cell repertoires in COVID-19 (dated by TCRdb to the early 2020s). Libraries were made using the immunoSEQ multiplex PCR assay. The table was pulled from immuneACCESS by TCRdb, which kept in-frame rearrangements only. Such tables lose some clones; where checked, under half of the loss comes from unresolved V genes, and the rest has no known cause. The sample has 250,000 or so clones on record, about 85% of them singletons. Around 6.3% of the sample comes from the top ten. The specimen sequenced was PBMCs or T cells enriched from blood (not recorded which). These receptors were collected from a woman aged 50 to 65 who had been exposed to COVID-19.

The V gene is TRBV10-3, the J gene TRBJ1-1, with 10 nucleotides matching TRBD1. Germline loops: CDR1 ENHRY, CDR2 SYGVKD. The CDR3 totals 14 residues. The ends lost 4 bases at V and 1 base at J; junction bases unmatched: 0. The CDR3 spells CAISGQGANTEAFF. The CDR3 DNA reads TGTGCCATCAGTGGACAGGGGGCGAACACTGAAGCTTTCTTT.

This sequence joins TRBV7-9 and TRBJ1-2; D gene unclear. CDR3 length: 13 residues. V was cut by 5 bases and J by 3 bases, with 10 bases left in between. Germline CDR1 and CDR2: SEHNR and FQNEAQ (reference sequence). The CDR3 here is CASSPLGDYGYTF. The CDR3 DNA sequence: TGTGCCAGCAGCCCCCTGGGAGACTATGGCTACACCTTC.

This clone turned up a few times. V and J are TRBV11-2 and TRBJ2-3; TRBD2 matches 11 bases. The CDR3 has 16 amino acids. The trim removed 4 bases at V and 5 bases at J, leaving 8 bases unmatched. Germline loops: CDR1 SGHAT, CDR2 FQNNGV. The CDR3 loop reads CASSSQLAGVVDTQYF. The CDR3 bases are TGTGCCAGCAGCTCCCAACTAGCGGGGGTGGTAGATACGCAGTATTTT.

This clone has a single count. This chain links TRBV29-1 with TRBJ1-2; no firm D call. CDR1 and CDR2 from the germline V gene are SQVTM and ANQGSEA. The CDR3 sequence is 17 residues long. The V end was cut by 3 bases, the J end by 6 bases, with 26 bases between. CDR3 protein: CSVEDRVFSGVGNGYTF. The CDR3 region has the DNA TGCAGCGTTGAGGACCGCGTTTTTAGCGGGGTAGGAAATGGCTACACCTTC.

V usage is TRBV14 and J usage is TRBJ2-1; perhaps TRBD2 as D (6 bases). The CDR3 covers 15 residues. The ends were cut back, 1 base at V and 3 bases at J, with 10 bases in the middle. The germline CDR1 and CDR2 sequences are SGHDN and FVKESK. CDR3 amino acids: CASSQGLGIYNEQFF. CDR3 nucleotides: TGTGCCAGCAGCCAAGGACTAGGTATCTACAATGAGCAGTTCTTC.

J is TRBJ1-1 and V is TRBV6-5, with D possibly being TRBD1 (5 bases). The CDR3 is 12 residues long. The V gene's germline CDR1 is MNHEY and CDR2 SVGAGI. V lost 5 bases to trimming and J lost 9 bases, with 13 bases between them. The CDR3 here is CASSRRGGKAFF. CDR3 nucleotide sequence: TGTGCCAGCAGTCGCCGCGGGGGAAAAGCTTTCTTT.